One sample yielded the 28 T cell receptor beta chains listed below, sequenced in a study of shared clonotypes between healthy human individuals. Produced via immunoSEQ multiplex PCR; TCRdb's table is partial and in-frame only. The repertoire holds approximately 1,500,000 clones, about 98% seen once, with approximately 0.45% in the top ten. Sequencing input: naive CD4+ T cells sorted from blood. Stated subset: CD45RA+ positively selected. Receptors originate from a man younger than 40 in good health.

This clone was observed a single time. The rearrangement links TRBV19 to TRBJ1-2; TRBD1 might be the D (6 bases). Germline lookup yields CDR1 LNHDA and CDR2 SQIVND (reference sequence). The CDR3 is 12 amino acids. V lost 10 bases and J 7 bases, leaving 16 bases between the germline ends. CDR3 DNA sequence: TGTGCCACCTCATCCAGGGGCTCTGGCTACACCTTC. As protein: CATSSRGSGYTF.

Remarks on this clone: The same CDR3 is also encoded by other DNA sequences in this sample. The chain couples TRBV5-1 to TRBJ1-4, with a possible D match to TRBD1 (6 bases). CDR1 and CDR2 from the germline V gene are SGHRS and YFSETQ. V was pared by 0 bases and J by 4 bases, with 7 bases between. The CDR3 covers 14 residues. The CDR3 DNA follows: TGCGCCAGCAGCTTGGAGGGGGTTAATGAAAAACTGTTTTTT. Translating it yields CASSLEGVNEKLFF.

Concerning this clone itself: In the same sample, other DNA sequences code for this CDR3. This chain links TRBV9 with TRBJ2-7; D not certain. V was cut by 0 bases and J by 0 bases, with 7 bases left in between. The CDR3 totals 14 residues. CDR1 is SGDLS, CDR2 YYNGEE, per germline. The CDR3 DNA is TGTGCCAGCAGCGTAGGAGAGAGCTCCTACGAGCAGTACTTC. Translating gives CASSVGESSYEQYF. Full variable domain (rest looked up from reference TRBV9 and TRBJ2-7): DSGVTQTPKHLITATGQRVTLRCSPRSGDLSVYWYQQSLDQGLQFLIQYYNGEERAKGNILERFSAQQFPDLHSELNLSSLELGDSALYFCASSVGESSYEQYFGPGTRLTVT.

CDR3 DNA: TGTGCCAGCAGCCCGACCCCGGGTAGCAATGAGCAGTTCTTC. This translates into CASSPTPGSNEQFF. V is TRBV14 and J is TRBJ2-1; the D is unclear. Trimming stripped 4 bases from V and 6 bases from J, with 13 bases between. The CDR3 contains 14 residues. Germline V gives CDR1 SGHDN, CDR2 FVKESK.

This chain joins TRBV28 and TRBJ2-3, with TRBD2 as a possible D gene (5 bases). This CDR3 is built from 13 residues. V was clipped by 4 bases and J by 2 bases, with 7 bases between them. Germline V gene sequence: CDR1 MDHEN, CDR2 SYDVKM. CDR3 amino acids: CASSSDYTDTQYF. For the CDR3, the DNA is TGTGCCAGCAGTTCAGACTACACAGATACGCAGTATTTT.

There are a few counts of this clone. This sequence joins TRBV28 and TRBJ2-3, with D possibly matching TRBD1 (6 bases). Germline values: CDR1 MDHEN, CDR2 SYDVKM. The V end lost 6 bases, the J end lost 9 bases, and 13 bases lay between the germline ends. CDR3 size: 12 residues. The chain's CDR3 is CASRPGAWTQYF. The CDR3 DNA follows: TGTGCCAGCAGACCAGGGGCGTGGACGCAGTATTTT.

The chain joins TRBV5-1 to TRBJ1-1; maybe TRBD1 (5 bases). CDR1 is SGHRS, CDR2 YFSETQ, per germline. The germline V and J ends were trimmed by 3 bases and 4 bases, with 16 bases remaining between them. This CDR3 has 15 amino acids. The CDR3 sequence: CASSSDPLGGTEAFF. The CDR3 DNA follows: TGCGCCAGCAGCTCCGACCCACTGGGGGGCACTGAAGCTTTCTTT. Variable domain in full (rest from reference TRBV5-1 and TRBJ1-1): KAGVTQTPRYLIKTRGQQVTLSCSPISGHRSVSWYQQTPGQGLQFLFEYFSETQRNKGNFPGRFSGRQFSNSRSEMNVSTLELGDSALYLCASSSDPLGGTEAFFGQGTRLTVV.

V and J are TRBV20-1 and TRBJ1-1, with TRBD1 as a possible D gene (5 bases). Germline CDR1 reads DFQATT; CDR2 reads SNEGSKA (reference sequence). Between the trimmed V and J ends, which lost 3 bases and 6 bases, there was a span of 8 bases. This CDR3 has 11 residues. The CDR3, as DNA: TGCAGTGCTAGCACGGGGGCTGAAGCTTTCTTT. Translating gives CSASTGAEAFF.

The chain carries TRBV9 and TRBJ2-2; a weak D match, TRBD2 (6 bases). This CDR3 is built from 17 residues. Germline CDR1 SGDLS, CDR2 YYNGEE. Deletions cut 0 bases from V and 2 bases from J, with 14 bases between. The CDR3 protein is CASSVVAELRNTGELFF. The CDR3 coding sequence is TGTGCCAGCAGCGTAGTAGCGGAGCTAAGAAACACCGGGGAGCTGTTTTTT.

This chain connects TRBV7-2 to TRBJ1-2; D remains ambiguous. Germline V gives CDR1 SGHTA, CDR2 FQGNSA. CDR3 length: 14 amino acids. The V gene lost 3 bases and the J gene lost 5 bases, with 13 bases spanning the gap. CDR3 residues: CASSFAPGSYGYTF. CDR3 coding DNA: TGTGCCAGCAGCTTCGCGCCAGGATCTTATGGCTACACCTTC. Variable domain in full (rest from reference TRBV7-2 and TRBJ1-2): GAGVSQSPSNKVTEKGKDVELRCDPISGHTALYWYRQSLGQGLEFLIYFQGNSAPDKSGLPSDRFSAERTGGSVSTLTIQRTQQEDSAVYLCASSFAPGSYGYTFGSGTRLTVV.

V and J are TRBV5-1 and TRBJ2-1; no definite D call. The CDR3 has 16 amino acids. Trimming left V 4 bases short and J 0 bases short, with 14 bases between. Germline V gives CDR1 SGHRS, CDR2 YFSETQ. DNA for the CDR3: TGCGCCAGCAGCCGGGCGTCGGCAGCCTCCTACAATGAGCAGTTCTTC. Residues: CASSRASAASYNEQFF. Complete variable domain (other parts from reference TRBV5-1 and TRBJ2-1): KAGVTQTPRYLIKTRGQQVTLSCSPISGHRSVSWYQQTPGQGLQFLFEYFSETQRNKGNFPGRFSGRQFSNSRSEMNVSTLELGDSALYLCASSRASAASYNEQFFGPGTRLTVL.

The J gene is TRBJ2-5, the V gene TRBV25-1; D is possibly TRBD2 (6 bases). Per the germline V gene, CDR1 is MGHDK and CDR2 is SYGVNS. This CDR3 is 15 amino acids long. Trimming stripped 3 bases from V and 3 bases from J, with 14 bases between. The CDR3, as DNA: TGTGCCAGCAGTGATTACCGGGACTTTAAAGAGACCCAGTACTTC. Amino acids: CASSDYRDFKETQYF.

CDR3 DNA: TGTGCCAGCAGCGGGACAGGGGGCGGGAGCAATCAGCCCCAGCATTTT. Translation: CASSGTGGGSNQPQHF. The rearrangement uses TRBV5-4 and TRBJ1-5; 12 bases are a match to TRBD1. J was trimmed by 1 base and V by 4 bases; bases with no gene match: 3. Germline V lookup: CDR1 SGHNT, CDR2 YYREEE (reference sequence). CDR3 length: 16 amino acids.

This rearrangement joins TRBV18 to TRBJ2-7; 7 bases line up with TRBD2. The CDR3 sequence is 15 residues long. Trimming at V came to 5 bases and at J to 2 bases, leaving 9 bases not matched to a gene. In germline, CDR1 is KGHSH, CDR2 LQKENI. CDR3 bases: TGTGCCAGCTCAACCATGGGGGGGGATACCTACGAGCAGTACTTC. Translated: CASSTMGGDTYEQYF. The whole variable domain, filled in from reference TRBV18 and TRBJ2-7, reads NAGVMQNPRHLVRRRGQEARLRCSPMKGHSHVYWYRQLPEEGLKFMVYLQKENIIDESGMPKERFSAEFPKEGPSILRIQQVVRGDSAAYFCASSTMGGDTYEQYFGPGTRLTVT.

The genes are TRBV6-5 and TRBJ2-7; the match to TRBD2 covers 15 bases. Germline-derived CDR1 and CDR2 are MNHEY and SVGAGI. This CDR3 spans 14 amino acids. The ends lost 6 bases at V and 3 bases at J; junction bases unmatched: 0. CDR3 DNA sequence: TGTGCCAGCAGGGGACTAGCGGGAGGCTACGAGCAGTACTTC. Encoded protein: CASRGLAGGYEQYF.

The chain combines TRBV21-1 with TRBJ2-2; the table's D gene call, TRBD2, was not cross checked with the DNA. TRBV21-1 counts as a pseudogene. The length of the CDR3 is 19 residues. The CDR3 DNA follows: TGTGCCAGCAGGACCCGGACTAGCGGGAGGGCCTCAGGCATCGGGGAGCTGTTTTTT. This codes for CASRTRTSGRASGIGELFF.

In regard to this clone: This CDR3 is also generated by other DNA sequences in the sample. The chain recombines TRBV10-1 with TRBJ1-1; D remains unclear. Germline V gene lookup returns CDR1 WNHNN and CDR2 SYGVQD (reference sequence). V was cut by 4 bases and J by 1 base, with 7 bases left in between. The CDR3 loop spans 13 amino acids. CDR3 region: CASSGNKNTEAFF. CDR3 nucleotides: TGCGCCAGCAGTGGGAACAAGAACACTGAAGCTTTCTTT.

The chain links TRBV27 to TRBJ1-4; D not resolved. This CDR3 has 18 amino acids. V was shortened by 5 bases and J by 0 bases, with 19 bases between the two germline ends. Germline CDR1 reads MNHEY; CDR2 reads SMNVEV (reference sequence). The CDR3 protein is CASSPMDFWSSTNEKLFF. CDR3 nucleotides: TGTGCCAGCAGTCCCATGGACTTTTGGAGCTCAACTAATGAAAAACTGTTTTTT.

The rearrangement uses TRBV5-1 and TRBJ2-1; TRBD2 agrees at 13 bases. CDR3 length: 18 amino acids. The germline CDR1 and CDR2 sequences are SGHRS and YFSETQ. Unmatched junction bases numbered 9, after V lost 4 bases and J lost 2 bases. CDR3 bases: TGCGCCAGCAGCATGGCCGGGACTAGCGGGAAGACCTACAATGAGCAGTTCTTC. Translation: CASSMAGTSGKTYNEQFF. The variable domain in full, completed from reference TRBV5-1 and TRBJ2-1, reads KAGVTQTPRYLIKTRGQQVTLSCSPISGHRSVSWYQQTPGQGLQFLFEYFSETQRNKGNFPGRFSGRQFSNSRSEMNVSTLELGDSALYLCASSMAGTSGKTYNEQFFGPGTRLTVL.

J is TRBJ1-1 and V is TRBV7-3; perhaps TRBD1 as D (5 bases). Germline loops: CDR1 SGHTA, CDR2 FQGTGA. The CDR3 runs 13 residues. V gave up 8 bases and J gave up 4 bases, with 14 bases separating them. The CDR3 DNA sequence: TGTGCCAGCGGAATCGGCAGGGTCACTGAAGCTTTCTTT. It specifies CASGIGRVTEAFF.

J is TRBJ2-1 and V is TRBV7-8; TRBD2 matches at 12 bases. The CDR3 is 18 residues long. From germline, CDR1 is SGHVS and CDR2 FQNEAQ. Losses at the gene ends were 5 bases for V and 7 bases for J; bases not matched to a gene: 15. The CDR3 nucleotides are TGTGCCAGCAGCCTACGTGATAGACTAGCGGGAGTTGGGAATGAGCAGTTCTTC. It is translated as CASSLRDRLAGVGNEQFF.

As concerns this clone: Other DNA sequences in the same sample also yield this CDR3. V gene TRBV29-1 combines with J gene TRBJ2-1, with unresolved D. CDR1 and CDR2 from the germline V gene are SQVTM and ANQGSEA. The ends were cut back, 5 bases at V and 0 bases at J, with 8 bases in the middle. This CDR3 spans 13 amino acids. The CDR3, as DNA: TGCAGCGTTCCGTGGTACTCCTACAATGAGCAGTTCTTC. Its protein is CSVPWYSYNEQFF.

V gene TRBV14 combines with J gene TRBJ2-2; unclear D gene. The germline gives CDR1 SGHDN, CDR2 FVKESK. V was cut by 6 bases and J by 3 bases, with 14 bases left in between. The CDR3 extends over 15 amino acids. The CDR3 spells CASSRIDLDTGELFF. The DNA of the CDR3 is TGTGCCAGCAGTCGGATTGACTTGGACACCGGGGAGCTGTTTTTT.

This clone has just one count. This sequence joins TRBV5-5 and TRBJ1-5, with D tentatively TRBD1 (6 bases). CDR3 length: 16 amino acids. Trimming stripped 4 bases from V and 7 bases from J, with 21 bases between. The V gene's germline CDR1 is SGHKS and CDR2 YYEKEE (reference sequence). CDR3 in amino acids: CASSLEGTRYGQPQHF. CDR3 coding DNA: TGTGCCAGCAGCCTCGAGGGGACAAGGTACGGCCAGCCCCAGCATTTT.

V usage is TRBV5-1 and J usage is TRBJ1-1, with TRBD1 matching 7 bases. Germline V gene sequence: CDR1 SGHRS, CDR2 YFSETQ. After removal of 2 bases from V and 0 bases from J, the junction contained 7 bases not matched to a gene. The CDR3 runs to 16 residues. The CDR3 nucleotides read TGCGCCAGCAGCTTTCGGGACAGCCTCTTGAACACTGAAGCTTTCTTT. This gives the protein CASSFRDSLLNTEAFF.

This chain connects TRBV5-4 to TRBJ1-2; D unresolved. Germline assignment: CDR1 SGHNT and CDR2 YYREEE (reference sequence). This CDR3 is built from 16 residues. Deletions cut 0 bases from V and 0 bases from J, with 12 bases between. The CDR3 is CASSLAGGSANYGYTF. The CDR3 DNA reads TGTGCCAGCAGCTTGGCTGGCGGCAGCGCTAACTATGGCTACACCTTC.

This rearrangement joins TRBV11-3 to TRBJ2-7; possibly TRBD2 for D (6 bases). Germline assignment: CDR1 SGHNT and CDR2 YENEEA. CDR3 length: 14 amino acids. Trimming cost V 1 base and J 0 bases, with 7 bases left between them. CDR3 sequence (DNA): TGTGCCAGCAGCTTAGCGGGAGACTCCTACGAGCAGTACTTC. This translates into CASSLAGDSYEQYF.

This clone was found once. The rearrangement joins TRBV10-1 to TRBJ2-3, with D perhaps matching TRBD1 (6 bases). The CDR3 sequence is 13 residues long. CDR1 is WNHNN and CDR2 is SYGVQD in the germline V gene (reference sequence). The V gene lost 6 bases and the J gene lost 4 bases, with 11 bases spanning the gap. The CDR3 sequence: CASSLQGADTQYF. CDR3 DNA: TGCGCCAGCAGCCTACAGGGAGCAGATACGCAGTATTTT.